The 14 T cell receptor beta chains presented below share a single source sample, sequenced in a study of cytomegalovirus exposure and HLA in healthy donors. A multiplex PCR was run with 60 Vbeta primers and 13 Jbeta primers. Libraries were prepared by immunoSEQ multiplex PCR; TCRdb keeps only in-frame clonotypes and omits some of them. The table records roughly 120,000 clones, about two thirds of them present only once. The sequenced sample consisted of PBMCs. Every receptor here comes from a man in his forties in good health and CMV-seropositive.

This clone has just one count. This CDR3 is CASSLFRGSNQPQHF. The DNA of the CDR3 is TGTGCCAGTTCCCTTTTCCGGGGAAGCAATCAGCCCCAGCATTTT. The chain carries TRBV28 and TRBJ1-5; D is uncertain. Deletions cut 9 bases from V and 1 base from J, with 16 bases between. The CDR3 runs to 15 residues. Looked up from germline, CDR1 is MDHEN and CDR2 is SYDVKM. Complete variable domain (other parts from reference TRBV28 and TRBJ1-5): DVKVTQSSRYLVKRTGEKVFLECVQDMDHENMFWYRQDPGLGLRLIYFSYDVKMKEKGDIPEGYSVSREKKERFSLILESASTNQTSMYLCASSLFRGSNQPQHFGDGTRLSIL.

A few counts support this clone. The chain links TRBV11-2 to TRBJ2-1; tentative D call: TRBD2 (5 bases). Trimming took 7 bases from V and 2 from J, leaving 9 bases between them. The germline V gene has CDR1 SGHAT and CDR2 FQNNGV. The CDR3 runs to 13 residues. The CDR3, as DNA: TGTGCCAGCAACCCCGGGGCCTACAATGAGCAGTTCTTC. This encodes CASNPGAYNEQFF.

The chain uses TRBV5-5 and TRBJ2-7; 7 bases map to TRBD1. The germline gives CDR1 SGHKS, CDR2 YYEKEE (reference sequence). The CDR3 sequence is 15 residues long. The ends lost 2 bases at V and 2 bases at J; junction bases unmatched: 7. CDR3 in amino acids: CASSFQQGYPYEQYF. The CDR3 DNA sequence: TGTGCCAGCAGCTTCCAACAGGGGTACCCCTACGAGCAGTACTTC.

This clone came up once. The CDR3 bases are TGTGCCAGCAGCTCACCTCCGCCTGCGGGGGGGCCCCTGTACGAGCAGTACTTC. It is translated as CASSSPPPAGGPLYEQYF. The chain links TRBV7-2 to TRBJ2-7; 9 bases are a match to TRBD2. The CDR3 runs to 18 residues. Germline V gene sequence: CDR1 SGHTA, CDR2 FQGNSA. The V and J ends lost 4 bases and 4 bases, in that order; junction bases with no gene match: 17.

The rearrangement uses TRBV23-1 and TRBJ2-1; D is perhaps TRBD2 (9 bases). TRBV23-1 falls under the ORF class, with uncertain function. V was cut by 6 bases and J by 2 bases, with 29 bases left in between. This CDR3 comprises 20 residues. The CDR3 DNA follows: TGCGCCAGCAGGGCGGTTCGGACAGGGCCTGGACTAGCGCCCTACAATGAGCAGTTCTTC. Protein sequence: CASRAVRTGPGLAPYNEQFF.

In DNA, the CDR3 is TGTGCCACCAGCACTTATTCCACAGGGGCAGATACGCAGTATTTT. Residues: CATSTYSTGADTQYF. This sequence joins TRBV15 and TRBJ2-3; TRBD1 aligns across 7 bases. Looked up from germline, CDR1 is LNHNV and CDR2 is YYDKDF (reference sequence). J lost 4 bases, V lost 4 bases, and 8 bases had no gene match. The CDR3 contains 15 residues.

The chain combines TRBV5-1 with TRBJ2-1; 7 nucleotides align to TRBD1. The CDR3 spans 16 residues. Germline V lookup: CDR1 SGHRS, CDR2 YFSETQ. V trimming: 4 bases; J trimming: 1 base; junction bases outside the gene matches: 8. CDR3 in amino acids: CASSNPGQRSYNEQFF. The CDR3, as DNA: TGCGCCAGCAGCAACCCGGGACAGCGATCCTACAATGAGCAGTTCTTC.

CDR3: CASSLRGFEQFF. CDR3 bases: TGTGCCAGCAGCTTACGGGGTTTTGAGCAGTTCTTC. The genes are TRBV7-2 and TRBJ2-1; D might be TRBD2 (5 bases). The ends were cut back, 2 bases at V and 9 bases at J, with 8 bases in the middle. Germline V lookup: CDR1 SGHTA, CDR2 FQGNSA. This CDR3 region has 12 residues. Drawing the rest from reference TRBV7-2 and TRBJ2-1, the complete variable domain is GAGVSQSPSNKVTEKGKDVELRCDPISGHTALYWYRQSLGQGLEFLIYFQGNSAPDKSGLPSDRFSAERTGGSVSTLTIQRTQQEDSAVYLCASSLRGFEQFFGPGTRLTVL.

The genes are TRBV2 and TRBJ2-2, with D tentatively TRBD2 (5 bases). V gave up 0 bases and J gave up 1 base, with 6 bases separating them. The germline V gene has CDR1 SNHLY and CDR2 FYNNEI. This CDR3 has 15 amino acids. CDR3: CASSEARGNTGELFF. The CDR3 DNA sequence: TGTGCCAGCAGTGAAGCCCGGGGGAACACCGGGGAGCTGTTTTTT.

The CDR3 coding sequence is TGTGCCAGCAGCCTCCTTCGGGGCTCCTACGAGCAGTACTTC. Translating it yields CASSLLRGSYEQYF. The chain carries TRBV11-2 and TRBJ2-7; TRBD2 is a possible D gene (5 bases). Germline V gene sequence: CDR1 SGHAT, CDR2 FQNNGV. The germline V and J ends were trimmed by 5 bases and 0 bases, with 11 bases remaining between them. This CDR3 spans 14 amino acids. The full variable domain, in which reference TRBV11-2 and TRBJ2-7 provide the parts outside the CDR3, is EAGVAQSPRYKIIEKRQSVAFWCNPISGHATLYWYQQILGQGPKLLIQFQNNGVVDDSQLPKDRFSAERLKGVDSTLKIQPAKLEDSAVYLCASSLLRGSYEQYFGPGTRLTVT.

In its sample, this clone was seen a few times. V gene TRBV18 combines with J gene TRBJ2-7; no clear D gene. The CDR3 spans 14 residues. V was clipped by 0 bases and J by 4 bases, with 10 bases between them. Germline assignment: CDR1 KGHSH and CDR2 LQKENI. In DNA form, the CDR3 reads TGTGCCAGCTCACCACCGGCAGGTAGATACGAGCAGTACTTC. Translated, it gives CASSPPAGRYEQYF.

Points on this clone: The sample contains more than one DNA sequence encoding this CDR3. The chain uses TRBV28 and TRBJ2-7; 7 bases map to TRBD1. Per germline, CDR1 MDHEN and CDR2 SYDVKM. Unmatched junction bases numbered 8, after V lost 2 bases and J lost 1 base. The CDR3 totals 16 residues. The CDR3 DNA reads TGTGCCAGCAGTTTAGGAGCTAAGACAGGGTCCTACGAGCAGTACTTC. Its protein is CASSLGAKTGSYEQYF.

In this sample, this clone turned up once. The rearrangement uses TRBV6-4 and TRBJ1-5; 9 positions match TRBD1. J gave up 0 bases and V 10 bases, and 4 bases lay outside the gene matches. The CDR3 has 14 residues. Germline V CDR1 and CDR2: MRHNA, SNTAGT. The CDR3 sequence is CATRDRDSNQPQHF. In DNA, the CDR3 is TGTGCCACCCGGGACAGGGATAGCAATCAGCCCCAGCATTTT.

The chain is built from TRBV19 and TRBJ2-7, with D perhaps matching TRBD1 (5 bases). The CDR3 is 15 residues long. The V gene lost 3 bases and the J gene lost 4 bases, with 16 bases spanning the gap. Germline lookup yields CDR1 LNHDA and CDR2 SQIVND (reference sequence). The CDR3 here is CASSMGLRARYEQYF. The CDR3 coding sequence is TGTGCCAGTAGTATGGGGCTAAGAGCGAGGTACGAGCAGTACTTC.